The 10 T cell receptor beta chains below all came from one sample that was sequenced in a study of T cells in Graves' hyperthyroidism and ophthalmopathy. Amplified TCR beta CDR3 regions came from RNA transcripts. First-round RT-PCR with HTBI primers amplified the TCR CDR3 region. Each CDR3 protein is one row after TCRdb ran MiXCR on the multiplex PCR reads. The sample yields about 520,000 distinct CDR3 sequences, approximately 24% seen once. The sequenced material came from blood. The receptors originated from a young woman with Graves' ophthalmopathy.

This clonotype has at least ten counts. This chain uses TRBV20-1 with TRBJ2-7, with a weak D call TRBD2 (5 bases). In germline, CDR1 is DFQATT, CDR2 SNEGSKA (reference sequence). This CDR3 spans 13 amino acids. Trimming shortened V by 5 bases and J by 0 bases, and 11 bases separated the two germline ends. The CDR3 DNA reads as TGCAGTGCTGTGCTAGCCATCTCCTACGAGCAGTACTTC. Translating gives CSAVLAISYEQYF.

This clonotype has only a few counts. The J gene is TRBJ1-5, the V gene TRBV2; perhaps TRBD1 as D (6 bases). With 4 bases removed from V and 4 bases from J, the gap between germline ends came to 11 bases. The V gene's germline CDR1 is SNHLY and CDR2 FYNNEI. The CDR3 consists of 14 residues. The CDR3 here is CASSVNRANQPQHF. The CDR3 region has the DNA TGTGCCAGCAGTGTGAACAGGGCGAATCAGCCCCAGCATTTT.

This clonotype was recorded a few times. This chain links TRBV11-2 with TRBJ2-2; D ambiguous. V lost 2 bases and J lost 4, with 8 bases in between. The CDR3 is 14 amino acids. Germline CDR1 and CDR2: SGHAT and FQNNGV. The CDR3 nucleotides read TGTGCCAGCAGCTTACCAGGAACCACCGGGGAGCTGTTTTTT. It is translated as CASSLPGTTGELFF.

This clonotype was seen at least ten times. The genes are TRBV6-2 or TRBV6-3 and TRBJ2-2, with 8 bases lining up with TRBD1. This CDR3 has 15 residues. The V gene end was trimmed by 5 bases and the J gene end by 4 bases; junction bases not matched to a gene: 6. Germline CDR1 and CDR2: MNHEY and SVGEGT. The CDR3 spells CASSQRQGLTGELFF. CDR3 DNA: TGTGCCAGCAGTCAACGACAGGGGCTCACCGGGGAGCTGTTTTTT.

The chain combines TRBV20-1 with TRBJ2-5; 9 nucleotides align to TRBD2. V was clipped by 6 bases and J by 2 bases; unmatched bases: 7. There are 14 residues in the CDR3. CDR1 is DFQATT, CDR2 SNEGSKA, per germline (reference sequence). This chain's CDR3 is CSARLAGRQETQYF. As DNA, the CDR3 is TGCAGTGCGCGTCTAGCGGGAAGACAAGAGACCCAGTACTTC.

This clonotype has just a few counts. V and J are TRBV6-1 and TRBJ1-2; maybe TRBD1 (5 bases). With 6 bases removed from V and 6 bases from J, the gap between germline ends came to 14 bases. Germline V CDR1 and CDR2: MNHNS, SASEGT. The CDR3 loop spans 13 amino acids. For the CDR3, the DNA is TGTGCCAGCAGCCAACTGACAGTTAATGGCTACACCTTC. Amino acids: CASSQLTVNGYTF.

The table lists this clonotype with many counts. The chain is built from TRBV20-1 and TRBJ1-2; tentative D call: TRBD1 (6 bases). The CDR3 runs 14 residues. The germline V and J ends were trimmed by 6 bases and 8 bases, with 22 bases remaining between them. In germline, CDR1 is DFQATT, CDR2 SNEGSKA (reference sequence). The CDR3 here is CSADRDRGRGGYTF. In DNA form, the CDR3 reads TGCAGTGCCGACCGGGACCGGGGAAGGGGGGGCTACACCTTC.

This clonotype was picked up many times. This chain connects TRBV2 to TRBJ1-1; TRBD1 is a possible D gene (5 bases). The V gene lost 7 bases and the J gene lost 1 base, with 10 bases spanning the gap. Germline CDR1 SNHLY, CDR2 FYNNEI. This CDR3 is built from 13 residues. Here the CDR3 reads CASNQQENTEAFF. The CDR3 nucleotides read TGTGCCAGCAATCAACAGGAGAACACTGAAGCTTTCTTT.

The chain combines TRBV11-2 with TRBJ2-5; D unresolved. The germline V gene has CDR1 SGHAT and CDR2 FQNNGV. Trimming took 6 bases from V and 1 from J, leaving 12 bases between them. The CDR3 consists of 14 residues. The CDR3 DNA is TGTGCCAGCAGGGGCCTATTGGGCCAAGAGACCCAGTACTTC. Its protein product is CASRGLLGQETQYF.

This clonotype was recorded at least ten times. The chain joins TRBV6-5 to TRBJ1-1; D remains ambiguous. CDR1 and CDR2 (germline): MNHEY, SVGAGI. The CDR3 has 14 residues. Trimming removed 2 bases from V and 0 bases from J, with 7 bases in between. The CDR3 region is CASSYVAVNTEAFF. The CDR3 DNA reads TGTGCCAGCAGTTACGTGGCAGTGAACACTGAAGCTTTCTTT.